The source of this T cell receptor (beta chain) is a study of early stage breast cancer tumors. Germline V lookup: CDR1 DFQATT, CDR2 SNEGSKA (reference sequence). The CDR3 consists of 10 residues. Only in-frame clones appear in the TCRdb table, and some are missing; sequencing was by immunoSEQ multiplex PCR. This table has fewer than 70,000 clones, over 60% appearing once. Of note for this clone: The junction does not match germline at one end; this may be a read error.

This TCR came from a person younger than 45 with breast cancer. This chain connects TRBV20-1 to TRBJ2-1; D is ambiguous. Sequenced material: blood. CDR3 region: CGVFHNEQFF. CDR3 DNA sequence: TGTGGGGTGTTCCACAATGAGCAGTTCTTC.